These 21 T cell receptor beta chains were sequenced from one sample in a study of blood T cell repertoires in COVID-19. The repertoire was sequenced with immunoSEQ multiplex PCR; TCRdb's copy has only in-frame clones and lacks some. The sample has about 170,000 clones, 85% seen once. Input material: peripheral blood. The receptors originated from a human donor with acute or convalescent COVID-19. The donor label of this sample is uncertain.

There are a few counts of this clone. The chain couples TRBV6-6 to TRBJ1-6; the match to TRBD1 covers 7 bases. The CDR3 covers 15 residues. Germline V gene sequence: CDR1 MNHNY, CDR2 SVGAGI (reference sequence). The junction had 5 bases not matched to a gene; V was cut back by 5 bases and J by 4 bases. The CDR3 here is CASSSEGAYNSPLHF. The DNA for the CDR3 is TGTGCCAGCAGTAGCGAGGGGGCTTATAATTCACCCCTCCACTTT.

The chain is built from TRBV7-6 and TRBJ1-1, with D maybe TRBD1 (6 bases). Trimming removed 3 bases at V and 4 bases at J, with 21 bases between. Germline lookup yields CDR1 SGHVS and CDR2 FNYEAQ. The length of the CDR3 is 17 residues. The CDR3 DNA follows: TGTGCCAGCAGCTTTCCCGAGGGAGGGGGACGTATCACTGAAGCTTTCTTT. Translation: CASSFPEGGGRITEAFF.

The chain joins TRBV9 to TRBJ1-3, with D possibly matching TRBD1 (6 bases). The CDR3 is made up of 15 amino acids. Deletions cut 2 bases from V and 3 bases from J, with 12 bases between. The germline CDR1 and CDR2 sequences are SGDLS and YYNGEE. In DNA, the CDR3 is TGTGCCAGCAGCGTTCAGGGGACGGGTGGAAACACCATATATTTT. Translation gives CASSVQGTGGNTIYF. The complete variable domain, with remaining parts taken from reference TRBV9 and TRBJ1-3, reads DSGVTQTPKHLITATGQRVTLRCSPRSGDLSVYWYQQSLDQGLQFLIQYYNGEERAKGNILERFSAQQFPDLHSELNLSSLELGDSALYFCASSVQGTGGNTIYFGEGSWLTVV.

The chain recombines TRBV10-2 with TRBJ2-6, with 7 bases aligning to TRBD1. V lost 10 bases to trimming and J lost 1 base; unmatched junction nucleotides: 13. Germline V lookup: CDR1 WSHSY, CDR2 SAAADI. The CDR3 covers 17 residues. The CDR3 DNA follows: TGCGCCATCGTGCCGGAGACAGGGCTTTCTGGGGCCAACGTCCTGACTTTC. It specifies CAIVPETGLSGANVLTF.

V is TRBV7-2 and J is TRBJ2-7; TRBD1 matches 9 bases. The V gene's germline CDR1 is SGHTA and CDR2 FQGNSA. Unmatched junction bases numbered 3, after V lost 2 bases and J lost 4 bases. The CDR3 runs 14 residues. The CDR3 DNA follows: TGTGCCAGCAGCTTATGGGACAGGGCATACGAGCAGTACTTC. As protein: CASSLWDRAYEQYF.

This sequence joins TRBV4-3 and TRBJ2-1; the match to TRBD2 covers 8 bases. CDR1 LGHNA and CDR2 YSLEER come from the germline V gene. The CDR3 is made up of 15 amino acids. Unmatched junction bases numbered 7, after V lost 2 bases and J lost 7 bases. This chain's CDR3 is CASSQTGGRKNEQFF. CDR3 nucleotide sequence: TGCGCCAGCAGCCAAACGGGGGGGCGGAAGAATGAGCAGTTCTTC.

The chain has TRBV5-8 and TRBJ1-2; 8 nucleotides match TRBD1. Germline V gene sequence: CDR1 SGHTS, CDR2 YDEGEE. Losses at the gene ends were 1 base for V and 2 bases for J; bases not matched to a gene: 1. The CDR3 has 14 amino acids. CDR3 coding DNA: TGTGCCAGCAGCTTGAGGGACAGGAACTATGGCTACACCTTC. It codes for CASSLRDRNYGYTF.

The V and J genes are TRBV4-1 and TRBJ2-7; TRBD1 aligns across 10 bases. V was pared by 6 bases and J by 4 bases, with 3 bases of the junction left unmatched. Germline V gene sequence: CDR1 MGHRA, CDR2 YSYEKL. The CDR3 consists of 13 residues. DNA for the CDR3: TGCGCCAGCAGGCGGGACAGGGGTTACGAGCAGTACTTC. It specifies CASRRDRGYEQYF.

The count of this clone is one. This chain connects TRBV7-8 to TRBJ1-1; D gene unclear. Germline V gene lookup returns CDR1 SGHVS and CDR2 FQNEAQ. V was cut by 4 bases and J by 8 bases, with 14 bases left in between. CDR3 length: 13 amino acids. The CDR3 reads CASSSGRGREAFF. In nucleotides, the CDR3 is TGTGCCAGCAGCTCCGGCAGAGGGCGCGAAGCTTTCTTT.

The gene calls are TRBV2 and TRBJ1-5; TRBD1 matches at 7 bases. CDR3 size: 15 residues. Germline V gene lookup returns CDR1 SNHLY and CDR2 FYNNEI. J was trimmed by 3 bases and V by 6 bases; bases with no gene match: 8. CDR3 DNA sequence: TGTGCCAGCAGGGTAGGACAGGCCCCCAATCAGCCCCAGCATTTT. It is translated as CASRVGQAPNQPQHF.

The chain links TRBV11-1 to TRBJ1-6; D uncertain. The CDR3 runs to 12 residues. Germline CDR1 SGHAT, CDR2 FQDESV (reference sequence). Trimming left V 1 base short and J 9 bases short, with 4 bases between. The chain's CDR3 is CASSLVGSPLHF. CDR3 nucleotides: TGTGCCAGCAGCTTAGTCGGTTCACCCCTCCACTTT.

The V gene is TRBV6-5, the J gene TRBJ2-5, with a possible D match to TRBD2 (6 bases). The CDR3 is 13 residues long. Germline values: CDR1 MNHEY, CDR2 SVGAGI. Between the trimmed V and J ends, which lost 4 bases and 2 bases, there was a span of 8 bases. In nucleotides, the CDR3 is TGTGCCAGCAGTTGGACTATACAAGAGACCCAGTACTTC. Its translation: CASSWTIQETQYF.

This chain joins TRBV11-2 and TRBJ1-6, with 10 positions matching TRBD1. After removal of 5 bases from V and 9 bases from J, the junction contained 13 bases not matched to a gene. CDR1 SGHAT and CDR2 FQNNGV come from the germline V gene. CDR3 length: 17 residues. CDR3 nucleotides: TGTGCCAGCAGCCGCCCGGCCCCGGGGACAGGGGTTTCACCCCTCCACTTT. This gives the protein CASSRPAPGTGVSPLHF.

This clone was detected only once. This rearrangement joins TRBV7-2 to TRBJ1-2, with 7 positions matching TRBD1. The CDR3 sequence is 14 residues long. CDR1 and CDR2 (germline): SGHTA, FQGNSA. V shed 2 bases and J 4 bases; nucleotides not matched to a gene: 4. As DNA, the CDR3 is TGTGCCAGCAGCTTAACAGGGGACGGCTATGGCTACACCTTC. Translating it yields CASSLTGDGYGYTF.

The chain carries TRBV29-1 and TRBJ1-5; D remains ambiguous. V shed 4 bases and J shed 1 base, with 5 bases lying between them. Germline CDR1 reads SQVTM; CDR2 reads ANQGSEA. The CDR3 spans 12 residues. The chain's CDR3 is CSVGESNQPQHF. DNA of the CDR3: TGCAGCGTTGGGGAGAGCAATCAGCCCCAGCATTTT.

The chain links TRBV28 to TRBJ2-3, with 8 nucleotides matching TRBD1. Germline CDR1 MDHEN, CDR2 SYDVKM. V was clipped by 8 bases and J by 0 bases; unmatched bases: 10. CDR3 length equals 16 residues. The CDR3 protein is CASGGLGQGSTDTQYF. The DNA of the CDR3 is TGTGCCAGCGGGGGGCTAGGACAGGGAAGCACAGATACGCAGTATTTT. The full variable domain, in which reference TRBV28 and TRBJ2-3 provide the parts outside the CDR3, is DVKVTQSSRYLVKRTGEKVFLECVQDMDHENMFWYRQDPGLGLRLIYFSYDVKMKEKGDIPEGYSVSREKKERFSLILESASTNQTSMYLCASGGLGQGSTDTQYFGPGTRLTVL.

The rearrangement joins TRBV9 to TRBJ1-1, with TRBD1 matching 7 bases. The germline V gene encodes CDR1 SGDLS and CDR2 YYNGEE. This CDR3 comprises 15 residues. Germline trimming cut 4 bases from V and 1 base from J; bases unmatched to any gene: 7. For the CDR3, the DNA is TGTGCCAGCAGCTCCACAGGGGTAACGAACACTGAAGCTTTCTTT. Amino acid sequence: CASSSTGVTNTEAFF.

J is TRBJ2-7 and V is TRBV6-5; D is possibly TRBD1 (5 bases). The CDR3 is 13 residues long. V shed 7 bases and J shed 2 bases, with 12 bases lying between them. Germline V gene sequence: CDR1 MNHEY, CDR2 SVGAGI. CDR3 bases: TGTGCCAGCAAACAGACAGCCACCTACGAGCAGTACTTC. Its protein is CASKQTATYEQYF.

The chain has TRBV7-9 and TRBJ2-1; 13 positions agree with TRBD2. The CDR3 is 19 residues long. CDR1 and CDR2 from the germline V gene are SEHNR and FQNEAQ (reference sequence). Trimming took 2 bases from V and 2 from J; bases not matched to a gene: 9. CDR3 loop: CASSLRGTSGGGTYNEQFF. CDR3 nucleotide sequence: TGTGCCAGCAGCTTACGCGGAACTAGCGGGGGGGGTACCTACAATGAGCAGTTCTTC.

The V call is TRBV18, the J call TRBJ2-6, with TRBD1 identical over 7 bases. V was pared by 1 base and J by 0 bases, with 6 bases of the junction left unmatched. The CDR3 has 18 residues. Germline loops: CDR1 KGHSH, CDR2 LQKENI. CDR3 DNA: TGTGCCAGCTCACCACAAAGGGGGCAGAGCTCTGGGGCCAACGTCCTGACTTTC. The encoded protein is CASSPQRGQSSGANVLTF.

The V call is TRBV4-1, the J call TRBJ1-1, with D possibly matching TRBD1 (6 bases). The CDR3 is 15 amino acids. Germline V CDR1 and CDR2: MGHRA, YSYEKL. Trimming stripped 0 bases from V and 4 bases from J, with 12 bases between. CDR3 in amino acids: CASSQDRSRGTEAFF. The CDR3 nucleotides read TGCGCCAGCAGCCAAGATCGCAGCAGGGGCACTGAAGCTTTCTTT.